One and the same sample provided the 15 T cell receptor beta chains below, sequenced in a study of molecular identifiers for immune sequencing clone quantification. A single record per CDR3 protein comes from TCRdb applying MiXCR to the PCR reads. The data contain about 60,000 distinct CDR3 sequences, around a sixth of them singletons. Material for sequencing was naive CD8+ T cells from blood, with Jurkat cell RNA spiked in. Subset denoted: FACS-sorted CD8+CD4-CCR7+CD45RA+ naive T cells. The receptors stem from a human donor in good health. Some libraries in this study had Jurkat cell RNA spiked in.

The V gene is TRBV4-1, the J gene TRBJ2-2; D possibly corresponds to TRBD2 (5 bases). Germline-derived CDR1 and CDR2 are MGHRA and YSYEKL. Deletions cut 1 base from V and 6 bases from J, with 6 bases between. The CDR3 length is 13 residues. The DNA of the CDR3 is TGCGCCAGCAGCCAAGGAGGGTCCGGGGAGCTGTTTTTT. Translation gives CASSQGGSGELFF.

The sample holds many counts of this clonotype. This chain joins TRBV7-9 and TRBJ1-3; possibly TRBD1 for D (5 bases). The CDR3 is 15 residues long. Germline V gene sequence: CDR1 SEHNR, CDR2 FQNEAQ (reference sequence). Between the trimmed V and J ends, which lost 6 bases and 0 bases, there was a span of 12 bases. The CDR3 nucleotides read TGTGCCAGCAGTCGGGACTCCCACTCTGGAAACACCATATATTTT. Amino acid sequence: CASSRDSHSGNTIYF.

Of note for this clonotype: Since the CDR3 does not end with the conserved phenylalanine or tryptophan, this likely comes from a read error. The rearrangement uses TRBV7-9 and TRBJ2-1, with 8 bases lining up with TRBD2. V dropped 4 bases and J dropped 9; count of bases not matched to a gene: 14. Per the germline V gene, CDR1 is SEHNR and CDR2 is FQNEAQ (reference sequence). There are 16 residues in the CDR3. This chain's CDR3 is CASSSPTGTRRGEQFL. In nucleotides, the CDR3 is TGTGCCAGCAGCTCCCCCACCGGGACTAGAAGAGGTGAGCAGTTCCTC.

This chain uses TRBV6-4 with TRBJ2-1, with 7 bases aligning to TRBD2. The length of the CDR3 is 24 residues. CDR1 and CDR2 from the germline V gene are MRHNA and SNTAGT. CDR3 bases: TGTTCCCCTCTCCGAGCCAGCAGAGGACTTCGGGAGGTAACGGGAGGTTTCTCCTACAATGAGCAGTTCTTC. It is translated as CSPLRASRGLREVTGGFSYNEQFF.

In the case of this clonotype: It may be a read error: a sequence one base away is much more abundant. The chain is built from TRBV28 and TRBJ2-5; a possible D gene is TRBD1 (6 bases). Germline lookup yields CDR1 MDHEN and CDR2 SYDVKM. This CDR3 is 12 amino acids long. The CDR3, as DNA: TGTGCCAGCAGTTTCGTCCCGGGACACATTGACTTC. Its translation is CASSFVPGHIDF.

This clonotype was recorded at least ten times. The chain uses TRBV4-1 and TRBJ2-1, with D perhaps matching TRBD2 (5 bases). The CDR3 is 13 amino acids. The V and J ends lost 5 bases and 5 bases respectively, with 10 bases between them. CDR1 and CDR2 (germline): MGHRA, YSYEKL. DNA for the CDR3: TGCGCCAGCAGCAACGGACTCAACAATGAGCAGTTCTTC. Translation gives CASSNGLNNEQFF.

About this clonotype itself: Being one base from a much bigger clone, this may be a read error. The chain employs TRBV24-1 and TRBJ2-2; the D gene is possibly TRBD2 (6 bases). The germline V gene encodes CDR1 KGHDR and CDR2 SFDVKD. The CDR3 spans 16 residues. The CDR3 DNA is TGTGCCACCAGTGACCCGACTAGTTCGAACACCGGGGGGCTGTTTTTT. It specifies CATSDPTSSNTGGLFF.

This clonotype was counted ten times or more. The rearrangement joins TRBV27 to TRBJ2-2, with 10 bases that match TRBD1. V trimming: 8 bases; J trimming: 3 bases; junction bases outside the gene matches: 12. The germline V gene has CDR1 MNHEY and CDR2 SMNVEV (reference sequence). The CDR3 has 17 amino acids. DNA of the CDR3: TGTGCCAGCCTTCCGTACCGGGACAGGGGCGACACCGGGGAGCTGTTTTTT. It translates to CASLPYRDRGDTGELFF.

This clonotype has only a few counts. A much larger clone sits a single nucleotide away, making a read error possible. The chain couples TRBV7-2 to TRBJ2-7; the match to TRBD2 covers 8 bases. The CDR3 loop spans 16 amino acids. CDR1 is SGHTA and CDR2 is FQGNSA in the germline V gene. After removal of 2 bases from V and 4 bases from J, the junction contained 10 bases not matched to a gene. CDR3 bases: TGTGCCAGCAGCTTACACGGGAGGGGGGAAAGATACGAGCAGTACTTC. Translation: CASSLHGRGERYEQYF.

There are many counts of this clonotype. The V and J genes are TRBV11-2 and TRBJ2-2; TRBD2 agrees at 15 bases. Trimming took 3 bases from V and 4 from J; bases not matched to a gene: 9. Looked up from germline, CDR1 is SGHAT and CDR2 is FQNNGV. The CDR3 is 19 amino acids. The CDR3 loop reads CASSLHGLAGGPGTGELFF. The CDR3 DNA follows: TGTGCCAGCAGCTTGCATGGACTAGCGGGAGGGCCCGGCACCGGGGAGCTGTTTTTT.

This clonotype was seen at least ten times. CDR3 protein: CASSPESDWPYEQYF. DNA for the CDR3: TGTGCCAGCAGCCCCGAATCGGACTGGCCCTACGAGCAGTACTTC. This chain connects TRBV4-2 to TRBJ2-7, with D maybe TRBD2 (5 bases). The CDR3 runs 15 residues. V was cut by 4 bases and J by 2 bases, with 15 bases left in between. Germline V gives CDR1 LGHNA, CDR2 YNFKEQ.

The sample holds a few counts of this clonotype. This may arise from a read error, as a much more abundant clone is one base away. The conserved closing phenylalanine or tryptophan is absent in this CDR3, likely reflecting a read error. The chain uses TRBV7-6 and TRBJ2-5; 9 bases line up with TRBD1. Germline loops: CDR1 SGHVS, CDR2 FNYEAQ. With 3 bases clipped from V and 6 bases from J, the junction kept 8 bases outside the gene matches. The CDR3 sequence is 15 residues long. CDR3 in DNA: TGTGCCAGCAGCTTTGGAGGGACAGGGATACAGACCCAGTACTCC. It encodes CASSFGGTGIQTQYS.

The rearrangement links TRBV9 to TRBJ2-1; D uncertain. From germline, CDR1 is SGDLS and CDR2 YYNGEE. The CDR3 loop spans 12 amino acids. V lost 5 bases and J 6 bases, leaving 9 bases between the germline ends. Here the CDR3 DNA reads TGTGCCAGCAGGTGGACCACCAATGAGCAGTTCTTC. Translation gives CASRWTTNEQFF. The entire variable domain, with the rest obtained from reference TRBV9 and TRBJ2-1, is as follows: DSGVTQTPKHLITATGQRVTLRCSPRSGDLSVYWYQQSLDQGLQFLIQYYNGEERAKGNILERFSAQQFPDLHSELNLSSLELGDSALYFCASRWTTNEQFFGPGTRLTVL.

With respect to this clonotype: At one end, the junction sequence differs from germline, possibly due to a read error. V is TRBV11-1 and J is TRBJ2-3, with TRBD1 as a possible D gene (5 bases). TRBJ1-5 matches the DNA end more closely, so the J call is doubtful. The CDR3 has 13 residues. Germline CDR1 SGHAT, CDR2 FQDESV (reference sequence). The CDR3 sequence is CASSLQVADTQHF. The DNA for the CDR3 is TGCGCCAGCAGCTTACAGGTAGCAGATACGCAGCATTTT.

This clonotype has at least ten counts. This CDR3 is CASSPGTGDYYEQYF. The CDR3 coding sequence is TGTGCCAGCAGCCCCGGGACAGGGGACTACTACGAGCAGTACTTC. This chain links TRBV7-2 with TRBJ2-7, with 10 bases fitting TRBD1. Looked up from germline, CDR1 is SGHTA and CDR2 is FQGNSA. Trimming at V came to 5 bases and at J to 3 bases, leaving 7 bases not matched to a gene. This CDR3 spans 15 amino acids.